A single sample is the source of the 21 T cell receptor beta chains below, sequenced in a study of blood T cell repertoires in COVID-19. Measured with immunoSEQ multiplex PCR; TCRdb has only the in-frame clones, and not every one. The data show 90,000 to 130,000 clones, with 55% to 75% seen just once and around 1.9% held by the top ten. Sequences were obtained from peripheral blood. Receptors were obtained from a woman in her thirties or forties with acute or convalescent COVID-19.

The rearrangement uses TRBV27 and TRBJ2-2; D is undetermined. Germline CDR1 is MNHEY and CDR2 is SMNVEV (reference sequence). Trimming took 2 bases from V and 0 from J, leaving 10 bases between them. This CDR3 spans 16 amino acids. CDR3: CASSLGRFSNTGELFF. CDR3 coding DNA: TGTGCCAGCAGTTTAGGCAGGTTCTCGAACACCGGGGAGCTGTTTTTT.

The V gene is TRBV5-1, the J gene TRBJ2-2; TRBD1 might be the D (6 bases). This CDR3 has 14 residues. Germline V gene sequence: CDR1 SGHRS, CDR2 YFSETQ. V gave up 0 bases and J gave up 9 bases, with 12 bases separating them. The CDR3 reads CASSLGEQGRELFF. CDR3 in DNA: TGCGCCAGCAGCTTGGGGGAACAGGGAAGGGAGCTGTTTTTT.

Only one count was recorded for this clone. CDR3 sequence (DNA): TGTGCCAGCAGCTTAATGGGTAGCGGCACCGGGGAGCTGTTTTTT. As protein: CASSLMGSGTGELFF. This chain connects TRBV7-3 to TRBJ2-2; possibly TRBD2 for D (6 bases). The CDR3 loop spans 15 amino acids. The V gene's germline CDR1 is SGHTA and CDR2 FQGTGA. The V end was cut by 1 base, the J end by 4 bases, with 10 bases between.

The chain carries TRBV6-2 or TRBV6-3 and TRBJ2-2; 7 nucleotides line up with TRBD2. The germline V gene encodes CDR1 MNHEY and CDR2 SVGEGT. The J segment lost 7 bases and the V segment lost 0 bases, leaving 5 bases of the junction unmatched. This CDR3 is 15 amino acids long. CDR3 coding DNA: TGTGCCAGCAGTTACTCTTTACCTAGCGGCGGGGAGCTGTTTTTT. Its translation: CASSYSLPSGGELFF.

This chain connects TRBV5-4 to TRBJ1-3; D is possibly TRBD1 (5 bases). Germline V gene data show CDR1 as SGHNT and CDR2 as YYREEE (reference sequence). V lost 0 bases, J lost 8 bases, and 18 bases lay in between. This CDR3 has 16 amino acids. The CDR3 nucleotides are TGTGCCAGCAGCTTGGGTTACGGGGGATCGGGGGACACCATATATTTT. Its translation is CASSLGYGGSGDTIYF. Supplemented by reference TRBV5-4 and TRBJ1-3, the full variable domain reads ETGVTQSPTHLIKTRGQQVTLRCSSQSGHNTVSWYQQALGQGPQFIFQYYREEENGRGNFPPRFSGLQFPNYSSELNVNALELDDSALYLCASSLGYGGSGDTIYFGEGSWLTVV.

A single count supports this clone. This chain joins TRBV4-2 and TRBJ1-1; tentative D call: TRBD1 (5 bases). Germline V lookup: CDR1 LGHNA, CDR2 YNFKEQ. Trimming took off 0 bases at V and 1 base at J, with 6 bases between the two ends. The CDR3 contains 14 residues. CDR3 amino acids: CASSQDTGNTEAFF. The CDR3 region has the DNA TGTGCCAGCAGCCAAGACACAGGGAACACTGAAGCTTTCTTT.

CDR3 DNA: TGCAGCGTTGAGCCTACAGGGGACGGCTACACCTTC. This codes for CSVEPTGDGYTF. V usage is TRBV29-1 and J usage is TRBJ1-2; 7 nucleotides line up with TRBD1. J was trimmed by 8 bases and V by 3 bases; bases with no gene match: 6. Germline assignment: CDR1 SQVTM and CDR2 ANQGSEA. The CDR3 totals 12 residues. The whole variable domain, remainder taken from reference TRBV29-1 and TRBJ1-2, is SAVISQKPSRDICQRGTSLTIQCQVDSQVTMMFWYRQQPGQSLTLIATANQGSEATYESGFVIDKFPISRPNLTFSTLTVSNMSPEDSSIYLCSVEPTGDGYTFGSGTRLTVV.

The chain combines TRBV2 with TRBJ1-5; the D gene is possibly TRBD1 (5 bases). Germline V gene data show CDR1 as SNHLY and CDR2 as FYNNEI. V lost 4 bases and J lost 0, with 10 bases in between. The CDR3 has 15 residues. The CDR3 is CASSGQGNSNQPQHF. The CDR3 DNA sequence: TGTGCCAGCAGTGGGCAGGGAAATAGCAATCAGCCCCAGCATTTT. Full variable domain (outside the CDR3, taken from reference TRBV2 and TRBJ1-5): EPEVTQTPSHQVTQMGQEVILRCVPISNHLYFYWYRQILGQKVEFLVSFYNNEISEKSEIFDDQFSVERPDGSNFTLKIRSTKLEDSAMYFCASSGQGNSNQPQHFGDGTRLSIL.

The J gene is TRBJ1-1, the V gene TRBV7-9; D perhaps matches TRBD1 (6 bases). The germline V and J ends were trimmed by 1 base and 8 bases, with 11 bases remaining between them. Germline CDR1 reads SEHNR; CDR2 reads FQNEAQ (reference sequence). The CDR3 contains 13 residues. The CDR3 is CASSLGGQIEAFF. The CDR3 nucleotides read TGTGCCAGCAGCTTAGGAGGACAGATCGAAGCTTTCTTT.

This clone was recorded once. This rearrangement joins TRBV4-2 to TRBJ2-5; TRBD2 agrees at 8 bases. Trimming cost V 0 bases and J 3 bases; bases outside gene matches: 6. The germline V gene has CDR1 LGHNA and CDR2 YNFKEQ. This CDR3 is 16 amino acids long. The CDR3 DNA follows: TGTGCCAGCAGCCAAGACCCTAGCGGGCTCGAAGAGACCCAGTACTTC. As protein: CASSQDPSGLEETQYF.

This chain uses TRBV12-3 or TRBV12-4 with TRBJ1-2; 7 bases map to TRBD1. The CDR3 has 13 residues. V shed 3 bases and J 4 bases; nucleotides not matched to a gene: 2. DNA of the CDR3: TGTGCCAGCAGTTTTGGGACAGCCTATGGCTACACCTTC. It translates to CASSFGTAYGYTF.

This rearrangement joins TRBV5-1 to TRBJ1-3, with 10 bases aligning to TRBD1. Per germline, CDR1 SGHRS and CDR2 YFSETQ. The V and J ends lost 1 base and 0 bases, in that order; junction bases with no gene match: 4. The CDR3 totals 17 residues. The CDR3 DNA sequence: TGCGCCAGCAGCTTGACCTGGACAGGGGGCTCTGGAAACACCATATATTTT. It specifies CASSLTWTGGSGNTIYF.

The chain has TRBV11-2 and TRBJ2-3; 9 bases align to TRBD1. J was trimmed by 2 bases and V by 5 bases; bases with no gene match: 5. This CDR3 has 15 amino acids. CDR1 SGHAT and CDR2 FQNNGV come from the germline V gene. CDR3 nucleotides: TGTGCCAGCAGCCTGACAGGGGGATTCACAGATACGCAGTATTTT. Protein product: CASSLTGGFTDTQYF.

The rearrangement links TRBV9 to TRBJ1-5; 7 bases agree with TRBD1. The CDR3 length is 15 residues. Trimming cost V 4 bases and J 9 bases; bases outside gene matches: 13. CDR1 and CDR2 (germline): SGDLS, YYNGEE. CDR3 residues: CASSSGQASERPQHF. DNA of the CDR3: TGTGCCAGCAGCTCCGGACAGGCCTCCGAACGGCCCCAGCATTTT.

This rearrangement joins TRBV2 to TRBJ2-5, with 7 positions matching TRBD2. CDR1 is SNHLY, CDR2 FYNNEI, per germline. Unmatched junction bases numbered 8, after V lost 5 bases and J lost 5 bases. The CDR3 length is 14 residues. CDR3 in DNA: TGTGCCAGCAGTTTCGCGGGGGTGAGGGAGACCCAGTACTTC. Amino acid sequence: CASSFAGVRETQYF.

This clone has just a few counts. This rearrangement joins TRBV11-2 to TRBJ1-1; 7 bases are shared with TRBD1. The germline V gene encodes CDR1 SGHAT and CDR2 FQNNGV. The CDR3 has 14 amino acids. The V and J ends lost 5 bases and 6 bases, in that order; junction bases with no gene match: 9. Here the CDR3 DNA reads TGTGCCAGCAGCCCGGGACAGCCAGGCGCTGAAGCTTTCTTT. Translating it yields CASSPGQPGAEAFF. Filled out from reference TRBV11-2 and TRBJ1-1, the complete variable domain reads EAGVAQSPRYKIIEKRQSVAFWCNPISGHATLYWYQQILGQGPKLLIQFQNNGVVDDSQLPKDRFSAERLKGVDSTLKIQPAKLEDSAVYLCASSPGQPGAEAFFGQGTRLTVV.

The rearrangement links TRBV6-1 to TRBJ2-7; D remains ambiguous. Germline CDR1 reads MNHNS; CDR2 reads SASEGT. The V and J ends lost 1 base and 10 bases respectively, with 17 bases between them. This CDR3 has 14 residues. The CDR3 bases are TGTGCCAGCAGTGAAGTTATGAGTGTCACGAGCCAGTACTTC. The encoded protein is CASSEVMSVTSQYF.

The chain joins TRBV12-3 or TRBV12-4 to TRBJ2-5, with D maybe TRBD1 (6 bases). The CDR3 spans 13 residues. V gave up 5 bases and J gave up 7 bases, with 14 bases separating them. The CDR3 DNA reads as TGTGCCAGCAGTGCTGACAGGTTAGGGACCCAGTACTTC. Residues: CASSADRLGTQYF.

The V and J genes are TRBV7-2 and TRBJ2-7; D is undetermined. The CDR3 is made up of 13 amino acids. Trimming cost V 1 base and J 4 bases, with 8 bases left between them. Germline CDR1 and CDR2: SGHTA and FQGNSA. The CDR3 nucleotides read TGTGCCAGCAGCTTAGATTCAGGATACGAGCAGTACTTC. This codes for CASSLDSGYEQYF.

This chain uses TRBV13 with TRBJ1-6, with TRBD1 identical over 11 bases. Unmatched junction bases numbered 3, after V lost 3 bases and J lost 8 bases. This CDR3 is 15 amino acids long. Germline CDR1 PRHDT, CDR2 FYEKMQ (reference sequence). The CDR3 nucleotides read TGTGCCAGCAGCTTCGGGACAGGGGGATATTCACCCCTCCACTTT. It codes for CASSFGTGGYSPLHF.

As regards this clone: In the same sample, other DNA sequences code for this CDR3. J is TRBJ1-2 and V is TRBV7-9, with D tentatively TRBD1 (5 bases). Trimming pared 1 base from V and 3 bases from J, leaving 9 bases between. The CDR3 runs 14 residues. Per germline, CDR1 SEHNR and CDR2 FQNEAQ (reference sequence). The CDR3 protein is CASSLGAGDYGYTF. CDR3 in DNA: TGTGCCAGCAGCTTAGGAGCGGGGGACTATGGCTACACCTTC. Filled out from reference TRBV7-9 and TRBJ1-2, the complete variable domain reads DTGVSQNPRHKITKRGQNVTFRCDPISEHNRLYWYRQTLGQGPEFLTYFQNEAQLEKSRLLSDRFSAERPKGSFSTLEIQRTEQGDSAMYLCASSLGAGDYGYTFGSGTRLTVV.